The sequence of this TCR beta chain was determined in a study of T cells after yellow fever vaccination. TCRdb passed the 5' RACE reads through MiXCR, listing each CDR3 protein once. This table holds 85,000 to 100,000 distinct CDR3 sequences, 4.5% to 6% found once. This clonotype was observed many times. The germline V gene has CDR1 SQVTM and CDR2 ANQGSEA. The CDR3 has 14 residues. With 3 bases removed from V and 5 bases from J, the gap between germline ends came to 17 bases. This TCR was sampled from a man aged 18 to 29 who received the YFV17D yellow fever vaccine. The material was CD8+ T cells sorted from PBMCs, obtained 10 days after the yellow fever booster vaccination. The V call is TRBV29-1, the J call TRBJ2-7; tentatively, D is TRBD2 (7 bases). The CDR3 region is CSVDGGGGFHEQYF. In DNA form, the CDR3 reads TGCAGCGTTGATGGGGGGGGCGGATTCCACGAGCAGTACTTC.